This is a list of T cell receptor beta chains from one sample in a study of radiotherapy plus CTLA-4 blockade in lung cancer. The assay was immunoSEQ multiplex PCR, and TCRdb's table has in-frame clones only and misses some. The sample has roughly 120,000 clones; roughly 80% are singletons. This specimen consisted of peripheral blood, obtained from a patient treated with radiotherapy plus ipilimumab. All receptors derive from a human donor with non-small cell lung cancer that progressed on radiotherapy plus ipilimumab. Some clones in this sample may be carry-over from other donors' samples. The CDR3 runs from the conserved cysteine through the conserved F or W. A D gene is named only where the DNA matches it firmly. Size values are once, few and many counts, or a class for expanded clones, and some rows have none.

v_gene	d_gene	abundance	j_gene	CDR3aa	CDR3nt
TRBV7-7	.	.	TRBJ1-1	CASSLSMNTEAFF	TGTGCTAGCAGCTTATCAATGAACACTGAAGCTTTCTTT
TRBV28	.	.	TRBJ1-5	CASSPPPPPGRPQHF	TGTGCCAGCAGTCCCCCACCCCCTCCGGGACGGCCCCAGCATTTT
TRBV5-4	.	.	TRBJ2-5	CASSLAPSETQETQYF	TGTGCCAGCAGCTTGGCCCCGTCTGAGACGCAAGAGACCCAGTACTTC
TRBV5-1	.	.	TRBJ1-2	CASSFDSPGYGYTF	TGCGCCAGCAGTTTTGACAGTCCTGGGTATGGCTACACCTTC
TRBV15	TRBD2	.	TRBJ2-2	CATSRRLAGTGELFF	TGTGCCACCAGCAGGAGACTAGCGGGCACCGGGGAGCTGTTTTTT
TRBV2	TRBD1	few	TRBJ2-5	CASRVGTDMTRETQYF	TGTGCCAGCAGGGTGGGGACAGATATGACCCGAGAGACCCAGTACTTC
TRBV19	TRBD1	.	TRBJ1-1	CASSMIGQGSPPEAFF	TGTGCCAGTAGTATGATCGGACAGGGAAGTCCTCCTGAAGCTTTCTTT
TRBV4-1	.	once	TRBJ2-7	CASSHPGPYEQYF	TGCGCCAGCAGCCACCCGGGACCATACGAGCAGTACTTC
TRBV28	TRBD1	.	TRBJ1-1	CTDRSDTEAFF	TGCACGGACAGGAGTGATACTGAAGCTTTCTTT
TRBV4-2	TRBD1	few	TRBJ2-1	CASSQVSETGGRDEQFF	TGTGCCAGCAGCCAAGTGTCCGAGACAGGGGGTCGCGATGAGCAGTTCTTC
TRBV7-2	TRBD2	.	TRBJ2-5	CASSLMRTSKEETQYF	TGTGCCAGCAGCTTAATGAGGACTAGTAAGGAAGAGACCCAGTACTTC
TRBV11-2	.	.	TRBJ1-5	CASSLSTAGHSNQPQHF	TGTGCCAGCAGCTTAAGTACAGCGGGACATAGCAATCAGCCCCAGCATTTT
TRBV28	.	.	TRBJ1-1	CASSLSGRAEAFF	TGTGCCAGCAGTTTGTCAGGTCGCGCTGAAGCTTTCTTT
TRBV7-3	TRBD2	.	TRBJ2-1	CASSPGAGGPYNEQFF	TGTGCCAGCAGCCCCGGAGCGGGGGGGCCCTACAATGAGCAGTTCTTC
TRBV5-1	TRBD1	.	TRBJ2-7	CASSQGTGVDEQYF	TGCGCCAGCAGCCAAGGGACAGGGGTAGACGAGCAGTACTTC
TRBV7-9	TRBD1	.	TRBJ2-7	CASSLGRGFLHEQYF	TGTGCCAGCAGCTTAGGCAGGGGGTTCCTCCACGAGCAGTACTTC
TRBV5-1	.	.	TRBJ2-3	CASSHGASLSHDTQYF	TGCGCCAGCAGCCATGGCGCTAGTTTAAGTCATGATACGCAGTATTTT